Each of the 20 T cell receptor beta chains below was sequenced from the same sample in a study of neurological immune-mediated disorders. TCRdb independently ran MiXCR on the 5' RACE reads; one entry per CDR3 protein. The sample yields 50,000 to 70,000 distinct CDR3 sequences, approximately 11% seen once. Time point defined: longitudinal time-point 1 (baseline). Source material: PBMCs. These receptors were collected from a male donor with HTLV-1-associated myelopathy (HAM/TSP).

Worth noting for this clonotype: Possible read error: a much larger clone is one base away. The rearrangement links TRBV20-1 to TRBJ2-3; D gene ambiguous. Germline values: CDR1 DFQATT, CDR2 SNEGSKA (reference sequence). V was shortened by 6 bases and J by 8 bases, with 15 bases between the two germline ends. This CDR3 comprises 12 residues. The CDR3 nucleotides read TGCAGTGCCACCCAGGTATCCCCTACGCAGTATTTT. This sequence encodes CSATQVSPTQYF.

This clonotype was recorded at least ten times. The chain joins TRBV5-5 to TRBJ2-3; 8 bases are shared with TRBD2. Germline V lookup: CDR1 SGHKS, CDR2 YYEKEE (reference sequence). With 1 base clipped from V and 6 bases from J, the junction kept 4 bases outside the gene matches. The CDR3 spans 14 residues. CDR3 DNA: TGTGCCAGCAGCTTGCCACTAGCGGTCGATACGCAGTATTTT. It translates to CASSLPLAVDTQYF.

This clonotype was found many times. The rearrangement uses TRBV10-3 and TRBJ1-2; tentative D call: TRBD1 (6 bases). The CDR3 loop spans 13 amino acids. Germline CDR1 ENHRY, CDR2 SYGVKD. The V end lost 6 bases, the J end lost 3 bases, and 11 bases lay between the germline ends. The CDR3 reads CAISRDNYYGYTF. In DNA form, the CDR3 reads TGTGCCATCAGCCGGGACAATTACTATGGCTACACCTTC.

This clonotype was counted at least ten times. V is TRBV7-8 and J is TRBJ2-4; D is uncertain. The ends were cut back, 0 bases at V and 4 bases at J, with 7 bases in the middle. CDR3 size: 14 residues. In germline, CDR1 is SGHVS, CDR2 FQNEAQ. The CDR3 reads CASSLALQKNIQYF. The CDR3 DNA follows: TGTGCCAGCAGCTTAGCCCTTCAGAAAAACATTCAGTACTTC.

The chain has TRBV2 and TRBJ2-1; TRBD2 is a possible D gene (5 bases). The CDR3 has 13 amino acids. V lost 0 bases, J lost 8 bases, and 8 bases lay in between. Per germline, CDR1 SNHLY and CDR2 FYNNEI. The CDR3 nucleotides read TGTGCCAGCAGTGAAGCAGGGAGAGATGAGCAGTTCTTC. It translates to CASSEAGRDEQFF.

This chain uses TRBV5-1 with TRBJ1-5; D possibly corresponds to TRBD1 (6 bases). Germline CDR1 reads SGHRS; CDR2 reads YFSETQ. Trimming took 1 base from V and 6 from J, leaving 14 bases between them. The CDR3 runs 15 residues. The CDR3 region is CASSLLGGLGQPQHF. CDR3 DNA: TGCGCCAGCAGCTTGTTGGGGGGGCTCGGTCAGCCCCAGCATTTT.

This clonotype appeared a few times. V and J are TRBV12-3 or TRBV12-4 and TRBJ1-1; no clear D gene. Trimming cost V 1 base and J 5 bases, with 14 bases left between them. The CDR3 length is 15 residues. CDR3 DNA: TGTGCCAGCAGTTTAGAAGGACGGGGAGGAACTGAAGCTTTCTTT. This encodes CASSLEGRGGTEAFF.

This clonotype is judged medium-sized (0.01 to 0.1%). The J gene is TRBJ2-5, the V gene TRBV7-8; 10 nucleotides line up with TRBD2. The junction had 3 bases not matched to a gene; V was cut back by 1 base and J by 10 bases. Per the germline V gene, CDR1 is SGHVS and CDR2 is FQNEAQ. This CDR3 has 13 residues. CDR3 residues: CASSLERGGSQYF. The CDR3 DNA sequence: TGTGCCAGCAGCTTAGAGCGGGGGGGGAGCCAGTACTTC.

This clonotype was seen many times. Germline is not matched at one junction end, which may reflect a read error. The chain combines TRBV6-4 with TRBJ2-5, with 9 bases fitting TRBD1. Germline V gene lookup returns CDR1 MRHNA and CDR2 SNTAGT. This CDR3 comprises 13 residues. DNA of the CDR3: TGTGCCAGCAGTGAGGATGGGACAGGGCCCAAGATGTTC. Its protein is CASSEDGTGPKMF.

This clonotype has at least ten counts. As DNA, the CDR3 is TGTGCCAGCAGCCAAGTGGGGGGGCTGACTGAAGCTTTCTTT. This translates into CASSQVGGLTEAFF. V usage is TRBV3-1 and J usage is TRBJ1-1, with D perhaps TRBD1 (6 bases). CDR1 LGHDT and CDR2 YNNKEL come from the germline V gene (reference sequence). Trimming removed 1 base at V and 5 bases at J, with 11 bases between. The CDR3 runs 14 residues.

This clonotype appeared many times. This chain joins TRBV15 and TRBJ1-3; no reliable D call. V was shortened by 0 bases and J by 8 bases, with 5 bases between the two germline ends. This CDR3 has 12 residues. Germline V gives CDR1 LNHNV, CDR2 YYDKDF (reference sequence). CDR3 DNA sequence: TGTGCCACCAGCAGAGATCTATACACCATATATTTT. It yields the protein CATSRDLYTIYF.

This clonotype was detected ten times or more. The V gene is TRBV5-1, the J gene TRBJ1-2; 9 bases match TRBD1. The CDR3 runs to 14 residues. Germline loops: CDR1 SGHRS, CDR2 YFSETQ. With V trimmed by 4 bases and J by 3 bases, 4 bases remained unmatched. CDR3 loop: CASSPGQGYYGYTF. As DNA, the CDR3 is TGCGCCAGCAGCCCAGGACAGGGGTACTATGGCTACACCTTC. The full variable domain, with the rest looked up from reference TRBV5-1 and TRBJ1-2, is KAGVTQTPRYLIKTRGQQVTLSCSPISGHRSVSWYQQTPGQGLQFLFEYFSETQRNKGNFPGRFSGRQFSNSRSEMNVSTLELGDSALYLCASSPGQGYYGYTFGSGTRLTVV.

This clonotype was observed at least ten times. The chain has TRBV5-1 and TRBJ2-1; 10 bases align to TRBD2. The length of the CDR3 is 15 residues. CDR1 is SGHRS, CDR2 YFSETQ, per germline. V lost 5 bases to trimming and J lost 2 bases; unmatched junction nucleotides: 4. CDR3 protein: CASSTSGDTYNEQFF. CDR3 in DNA: TGCGCCAGCAGTACTAGCGGGGACACCTACAATGAGCAGTTCTTC.

This clonotype has ten or more counts. This chain connects TRBV18 to TRBJ2-2, with 7 nucleotides matching TRBD1. The V gene's germline CDR1 is KGHSH and CDR2 LQKENI. Trimming cost V 5 bases and J 0 bases; bases outside gene matches: 6. The CDR3 has 16 amino acids. The CDR3 nucleotides read TGTGCCAGCTCAGGGGACAGCTTGACGAACACCGGGGAGCTGTTTTTT. Residues: CASSGDSLTNTGELFF.

This clonotype was seen only a few times. The chain carries TRBV7-9 and TRBJ2-3, with TRBD2 matching over 9 bases. The CDR3 contains 15 residues. J lost 2 bases, V lost 7 bases, and 7 bases had no gene match. CDR1 SEHNR and CDR2 FQNEAQ come from the germline V gene (reference sequence). The CDR3 here is CASKASGAHTDTQYF. CDR3 bases: TGTGCCAGCAAGGCTAGCGGGGCCCACACAGATACGCAGTATTTT. Full variable domain (missing parts from reference TRBV7-9 and TRBJ2-3): DTGVSQNPRHKITKRGQNVTFRCDPISEHNRLYWYRQTLGQGPEFLTYFQNEAQLEKSRLLSDRFSAERPKGSFSTLEIQRTEQGDSAMYLCASKASGAHTDTQYFGPGTRLTVL.

The chain is built from TRBV7-3 and TRBJ2-1; 13 positions match TRBD2. The CDR3 is 16 amino acids. The germline V gene has CDR1 SGHTA and CDR2 FQGTGA. The V segment lost 6 bases and the J segment 8 bases; nucleotides outside the gene matches: 10. The CDR3 nucleotides read TGTGCCAGCAGTATTATGACTAGCGGGGGGAGGGATGAGCAGTTCTTC. It codes for CASSIMTSGGRDEQFF.

In this sample, this clonotype turned up a few times. The V gene is TRBV30, the J gene TRBJ2-7; no definite D call. Germline V lookup: CDR1 GTSNPN, CDR2 SVGIG (reference sequence). Trimming removed 1 base from V and 3 bases from J, with 10 bases in between. This CDR3 spans 13 amino acids. The CDR3 DNA reads as TGTGCCTGGAGTGGGAATAAGGGCTACGAGCAGTACTTC. Its translation: CAWSGNKGYEQYF. Supplemented by reference TRBV30 and TRBJ2-7, the full variable domain reads SQTIHQWPATLVQPVGSPLSLECTVEGTSNPNLYWYRQAAGRGLQLLFYSVGIGQISSEVPQNLSASRPQDRQFILSSKKLLLSDSGFYLCAWSGNKGYEQYFGPGTRLTVT.

This clonotype was observed many times. The rearrangement joins TRBV9 to TRBJ2-1; 7 nucleotides align to TRBD1. The V gene end was trimmed by 3 bases and the J gene end by 4 bases; junction bases not matched to a gene: 10. This CDR3 contains 16 residues. Germline CDR1 reads SGDLS; CDR2 reads YYNGEE. CDR3 residues: CASSALSGQIYNEQFF. DNA for the CDR3: TGTGCCAGCAGCGCTCTTTCGGGACAGATTTACAATGAGCAGTTCTTC. Filled out from reference TRBV9 and TRBJ2-1, the complete variable domain reads DSGVTQTPKHLITATGQRVTLRCSPRSGDLSVYWYQQSLDQGLQFLIQYYNGEERAKGNILERFSAQQFPDLHSELNLSSLELGDSALYFCASSALSGQIYNEQFFGPGTRLTVL.

This clonotype has a count of ten or more. This CDR3 reads CASSPLPGQGWPQHF. CDR3 DNA: TGTGCCAGCAGCCCTCTCCCTGGACAGGGCTGGCCCCAGCATTTT. The chain recombines TRBV7-2 with TRBJ1-5; the match to TRBD1 covers 8 bases. Germline V lookup: CDR1 SGHTA, CDR2 FQGNSA. The CDR3 contains 15 residues. The ends lost 5 bases at V and 9 bases at J; junction bases unmatched: 12.

This clonotype was recorded at least ten times. V usage is TRBV20-1 and J usage is TRBJ1-5, with D tentatively TRBD1 (6 bases). The CDR3 consists of 15 residues. Germline assignment: CDR1 DFQATT and CDR2 SNEGSKA (reference sequence). Trimming took off 5 bases at V and 7 bases at J, with 21 bases between the two ends. The CDR3 reads CSALAMYRAQQPQHF. DNA of the CDR3: TGCAGTGCTCTCGCCATGTACAGGGCCCAACAGCCCCAGCATTTT.